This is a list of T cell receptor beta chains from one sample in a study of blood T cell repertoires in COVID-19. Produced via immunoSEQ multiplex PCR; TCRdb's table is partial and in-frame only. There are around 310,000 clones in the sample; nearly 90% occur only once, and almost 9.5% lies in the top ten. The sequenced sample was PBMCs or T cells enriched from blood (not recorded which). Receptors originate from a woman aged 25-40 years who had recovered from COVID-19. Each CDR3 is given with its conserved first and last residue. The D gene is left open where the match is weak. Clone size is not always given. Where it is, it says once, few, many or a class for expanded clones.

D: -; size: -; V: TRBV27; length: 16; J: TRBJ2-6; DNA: TGTGCCAGCAGTTTATTGTGGAGCTCTGGGGCCAACGTCCTGACTTTC; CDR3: CASSLLWSSGANVLTF
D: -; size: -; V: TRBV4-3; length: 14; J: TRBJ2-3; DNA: TGCGCCAGCAGCCAAGGCCGCGGTTCCGATACGCAGTATTTT; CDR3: CASSQGRGSDTQYF
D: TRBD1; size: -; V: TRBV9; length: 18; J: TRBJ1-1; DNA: TGTGCCAGCAGCGTAGTGGGGCCCGCAGGGGGCCGGGGTACTGAAGCTTTCTTT; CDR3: CASSVVGPAGGRGTEAFF
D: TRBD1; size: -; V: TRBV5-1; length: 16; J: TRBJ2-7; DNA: TGCGCCAGCAGCGGACAGGGGGCACCGATCTCCTACGAGCAGTACTTC; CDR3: CASSGQGAPISYEQYF
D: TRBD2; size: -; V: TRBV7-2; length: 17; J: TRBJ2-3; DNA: TGTGCCAGCAGCATAAGACTAGCGGGATACAACACAGATACGCAGTATTTT; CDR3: CASSIRLAGYNTDTQYF
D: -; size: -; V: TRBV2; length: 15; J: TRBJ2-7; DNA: TGTGCCAGCAGTGAAGCGCGCCCGTTTGTCTACGAGCAGTACTTC; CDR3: CASSEARPFVYEQYF
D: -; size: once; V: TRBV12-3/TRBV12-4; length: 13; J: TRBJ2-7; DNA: TGTGCCAGCAATAGACACGGCCAGCTCGAGCAGTACTTC; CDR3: CASNRHGQLEQYF
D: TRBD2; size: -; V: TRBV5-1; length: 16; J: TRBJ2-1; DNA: TGCGCCAGCAGCACGACTAGCGGGAGTTCCTACAATGAGCAGTTCTTC; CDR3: CASSTTSGSSYNEQFF
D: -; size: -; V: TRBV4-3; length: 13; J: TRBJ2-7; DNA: TGCGCCAGCAGCCAAGAGCCTCCAAGCCCCCAGTACTTC; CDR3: CASSQEPPSPQYF
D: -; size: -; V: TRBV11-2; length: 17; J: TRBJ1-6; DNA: TGTGCCAGCCGCAGCGGGGGTGGGAGCTCCTATAATTCACCCCTCCACTTT; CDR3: CASRSGGGSSYNSPLHF
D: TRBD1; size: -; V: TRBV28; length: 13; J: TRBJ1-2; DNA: TGTGCCAGCAGTTTACTGACAGGGCGGGGCTACACCTTC; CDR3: CASSLLTGRGYTF
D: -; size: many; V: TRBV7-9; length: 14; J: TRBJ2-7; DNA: TGTGCCAGCAGCCAAAGGGGGGGGATCCACGAGCAGTACTTC; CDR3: CASSQRGGIHEQYF
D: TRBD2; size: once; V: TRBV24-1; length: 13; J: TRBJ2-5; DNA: TGTGCCACCAGTGCTAGCGGCAGAGAGACCCAGTACTTC; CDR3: CATSASGRETQYF
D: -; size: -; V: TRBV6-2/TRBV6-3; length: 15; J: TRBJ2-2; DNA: TGTGCCAGCAGTTTGGCTGGCGGGATGGCCGGGGAGCTGTTTTTT; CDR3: CASSLAGGMAGELFF
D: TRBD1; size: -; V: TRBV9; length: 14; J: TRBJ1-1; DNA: TGTGCCAGCAGCGAGGGGGCGGCAAACACTGAAGCTTTCTTT; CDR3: CASSEGAANTEAFF
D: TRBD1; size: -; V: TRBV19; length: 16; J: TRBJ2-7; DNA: TGTGCCAGTAGTACCACCCGGACAGGGAGCTCCTACGAGCAGTACTTC; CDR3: CASSTTRTGSSYEQYF
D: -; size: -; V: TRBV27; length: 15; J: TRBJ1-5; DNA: TGTGCCAGCAGTGACACTCAATTGGGTTTACAGCCCCAGCATTTT; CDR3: CASSDTQLGLQPQHF
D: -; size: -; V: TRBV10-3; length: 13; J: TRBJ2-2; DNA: TGTGCCATCTCTAACGCGGCGCTCGGGGAGCTGTTTTTT; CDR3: CAISNAALGELFF
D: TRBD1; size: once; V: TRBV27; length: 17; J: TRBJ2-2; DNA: TGTGCCAGCAGTTCAACCGGGACAGGGTTGGTAAACGGGGAGCTGTTTTTT; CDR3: CASSSTGTGLVNGELFF
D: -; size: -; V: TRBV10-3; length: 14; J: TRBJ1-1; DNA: TGTGCCATCAGCAATCCGGCGGTCGGCACTGAAGCTTTCTTT; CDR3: CAISNPAVGTEAFF
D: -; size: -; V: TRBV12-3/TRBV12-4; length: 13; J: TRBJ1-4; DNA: TGTGCCAGCACCTCATGGGGAGGGGAAAAACTGTTTTTT; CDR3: CASTSWGGEKLFF
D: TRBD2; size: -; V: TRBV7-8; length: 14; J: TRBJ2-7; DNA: TGTGCCAGCAGCTTAGGTGCCTCTACTAGCGGGGGTTCTTTC; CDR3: CASSLGASTSGGSF
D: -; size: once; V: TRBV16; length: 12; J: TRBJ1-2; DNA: TGTGCCAGCAGCCAACAGGGACTCGGCTACACCTTC; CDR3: CASSQQGLGYTF
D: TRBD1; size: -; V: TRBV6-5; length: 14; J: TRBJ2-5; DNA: TGTGCCAGCAGCTCAGACAGGGGGCGTGAGACCCAGTACTTC; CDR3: CASSSDRGRETQYF
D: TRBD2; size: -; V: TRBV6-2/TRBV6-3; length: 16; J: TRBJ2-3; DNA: TGTGCCAGCAGTCGCCGCCTCGGGAGCGGGAGGAGCACGCAGTATTTT; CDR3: CASSRRLGSGRSTQYF
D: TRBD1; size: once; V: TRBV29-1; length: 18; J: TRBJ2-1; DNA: TGCAGCGTGATCAGAAGGACAGGCGATCCCAACTCCTACAATGAGCAGTTCTTC; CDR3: CSVIRRTGDPNSYNEQFF
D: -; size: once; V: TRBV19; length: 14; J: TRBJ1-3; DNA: TGTGCCAGTAGTATGAGGGACTCTGGAAACACCATATATTTT; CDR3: CASSMRDSGNTIYF
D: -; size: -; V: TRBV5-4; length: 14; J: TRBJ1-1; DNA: TGTGCCACCACACCCTCCGGGGGATCTACTGAAGCTTTCTTT; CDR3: CATTPSGGSTEAFF
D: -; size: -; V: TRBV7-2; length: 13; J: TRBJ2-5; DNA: TGTGCCAGCAGCCCGACTCGGATGGGGACCCAGTACTTC; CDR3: CASSPTRMGTQYF
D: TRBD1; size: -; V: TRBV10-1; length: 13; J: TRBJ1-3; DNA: TGCGCCAGCTCGGACAGGAGAAGAAACACCATATATTTT; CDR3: CASSDRRRNTIYF
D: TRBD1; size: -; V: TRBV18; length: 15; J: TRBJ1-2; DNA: TGTGCCAGCTCACCACCCCAAGGGGGCAACTATGGCTACACCTTC; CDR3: CASSPPQGGNYGYTF
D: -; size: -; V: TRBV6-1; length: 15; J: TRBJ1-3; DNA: TGTGCCAGCAGTGAAGGGCAGGGTTCTGGAAACACCATATATTTT; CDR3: CASSEGQGSGNTIYF
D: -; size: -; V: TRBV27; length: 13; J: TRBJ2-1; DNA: TGTGCCAGCAGTTTGACTACCTACAATGAGCAGTTCTTC; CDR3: CASSLTTYNEQFF
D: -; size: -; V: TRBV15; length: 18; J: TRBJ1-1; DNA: TGTGCCACCAGCCAAGGGGTTGGACAGCCACAAATGAACACTGAAGCTTTCTTT; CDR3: CATSQGVGQPQMNTEAFF
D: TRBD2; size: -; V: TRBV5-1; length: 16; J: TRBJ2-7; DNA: TGCGCCAGCAGCACGGGACTAGCTGAGATAATCTACGAGCAGTATTTC; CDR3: CASSTGLAEIIYEQYF
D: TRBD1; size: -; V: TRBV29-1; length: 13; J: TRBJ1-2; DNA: TGCAGCGTTGAAAAACAGGGGACCTATGGCTACACCTTC; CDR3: CSVEKQGTYGYTF
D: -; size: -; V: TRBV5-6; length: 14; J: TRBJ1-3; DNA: TGTGCCAGCAGCTTGTTCCCTCCTGGAAACACCATATATTTT; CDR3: CASSLFPPGNTIYF
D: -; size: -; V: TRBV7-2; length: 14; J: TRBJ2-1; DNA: TGTGCCAGCAGCGCCCGATTAGGGGACAATGAGCAGTTCTTC; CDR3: CASSARLGDNEQFF
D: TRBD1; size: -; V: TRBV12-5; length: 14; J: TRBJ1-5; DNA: TGTGCTAGTGGCGGACAGGGTAGCAATCAGCCCCAGCATTTT; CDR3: CASGGQGSNQPQHF
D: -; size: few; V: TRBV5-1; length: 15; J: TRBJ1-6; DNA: TGCGCCAGCAGCTCTACTCCCGACTATAATTCACCCCTCCACTTT; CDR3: CASSSTPDYNSPLHF
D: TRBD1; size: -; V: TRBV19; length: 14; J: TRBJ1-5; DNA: TGTGCCAGTACAGACAGGGGGCTTGGTCAGCCCCAGCATTTT; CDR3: CASTDRGLGQPQHF
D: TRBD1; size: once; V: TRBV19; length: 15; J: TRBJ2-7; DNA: TGTGCCAGTAGTATAGGACAGGGAAGCTCCTACGAGCAGTACTTC; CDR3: CASSIGQGSSYEQYF
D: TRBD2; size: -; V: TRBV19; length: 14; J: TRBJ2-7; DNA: TGTGCCAGTAGTATTCGGACTAGAAACTACGAGCAGTACTTC; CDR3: CASSIRTRNYEQYF
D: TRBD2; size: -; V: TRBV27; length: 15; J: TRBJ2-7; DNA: TGTGCCAGCAAACGGGGGACTAGCGGGAGTAACGAGCAGTACTTC; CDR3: CASKRGTSGSNEQYF
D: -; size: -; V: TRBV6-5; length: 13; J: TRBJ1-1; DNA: TGTGCCAGCATCAAAGTCCAGGGCACTGAAGCTTTCTTT; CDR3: CASIKVQGTEAFF
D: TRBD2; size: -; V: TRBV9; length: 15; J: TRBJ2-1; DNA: TGTGCCAGCAGCCCCCCCAGCGGGAGTTGGGATGAGCAGTTCTTC; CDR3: CASSPPSGSWDEQFF
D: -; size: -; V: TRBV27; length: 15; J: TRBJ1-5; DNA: TGTGCCAGCAGTTTAATGCGGTATAGCAATCAGCCCCAGCATTTT; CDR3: CASSLMRYSNQPQHF
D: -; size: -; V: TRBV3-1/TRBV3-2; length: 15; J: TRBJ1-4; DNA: TGTGCCAGCAGCCAAGATCAACTTAAGAATGAAAAACTGTTTTTT; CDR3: CASSQDQLKNEKLFF
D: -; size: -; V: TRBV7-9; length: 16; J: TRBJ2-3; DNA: TGTGCCAGCAGCAATAGAGGTGTAGGCCCTCGGGATACGCAGTATTTT; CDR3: CASSNRGVGPRDTQYF
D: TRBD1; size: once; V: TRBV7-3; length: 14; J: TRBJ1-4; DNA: TGTGCCAGCAGGTCGGGACAGACGAATGAAAAACTGTTTTTT; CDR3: CASRSGQTNEKLFF
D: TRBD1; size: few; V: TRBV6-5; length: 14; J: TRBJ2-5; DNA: TGTGCCAGCAGTATGGGACAGCTCCAAGAGACCCAGTACTTC; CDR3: CASSMGQLQETQYF
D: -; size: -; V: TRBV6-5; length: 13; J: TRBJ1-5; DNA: TGTGCCAGCAGTTACGACCGAGGTTATCCCCAGCATTTT; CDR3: CASSYDRGYPQHF
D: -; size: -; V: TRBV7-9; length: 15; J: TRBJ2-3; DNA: TGTGCCAGCAGCTTAGCGGGACTTCGCACAGATACGCAGTATTTT; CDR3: CASSLAGLRTDTQYF
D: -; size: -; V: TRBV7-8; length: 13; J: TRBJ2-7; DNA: TGTGCCAGCAGCCGAGGTCGGGAACAAAAGCAGTACTTC; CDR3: CASSRGREQKQYF
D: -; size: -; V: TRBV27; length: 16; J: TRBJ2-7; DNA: TGTGCCAGCAGCCCTTTAGCGGAAGGGATCTCCTACGAGCAGTACTTC; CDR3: CASSPLAEGISYEQYF